This is a list of T cell receptor beta chains from one sample in a study of graft-versus-host responses after intestinal transplantation. Their target antigens are unknown. Assay: immunoSEQ multiplex PCR; the TCRdb copy retains only in-frame clones and omits some. The data show approximately 86,000 clones, under 95% seen once. The sequencing here drew on unstimulated CD8+ T cells sorted from spleen or lymph node cells, taken before transplant. The receptors come from a human donor who was the organ donor for an intestinal transplant. Each CDR3 is given with its conserved first and last residue. D genes are given only for firm matches. Rows may omit the clone size; those that give it use once, few, many or a size class.

abundance,d_gene,v_gene,j_gene,CDR3aa,CDR3nt
NA,NA,TRBV20-1,TRBJ2-5,CSASPSRYF,TGCAGTGCTAGCCCCTCCCGGTACTTC
NA,TRBD2,TRBV4-3,TRBJ2-1,CASSQETSGEQFF,TGCGCCAGCAGCCAAGAAACTAGCGGGGAGCAGTTCTTC
few,NA,TRBV21-1,TRBJ1-4,CASGDRDKVGKLFF,TGTGCCAGCGGAGACCGGGACAAGGTGGGAAAACTGTTTTTT
once,NA,TRBV12-5,TRBJ1-5,CASGSPETVGQPQHF,TGTGCTAGTGGTTCGCCGGAGACAGTGGGTCAGCCCCAGCATTTT
NA,NA,TRBV11-3,TRBJ2-1,CASSSTGNEQFF,TGTGCCAGCAGCTCAACAGGGAATGAGCAGTTCTTC
few,TRBD1,TRBV7-9,TRBJ2-6,CASDTGAGANVLTF,TGTGCCAGCGATACAGGGGCTGGGGCCAACGTCCTGACTTTC
NA,NA,TRBV19,TRBJ1-6,CASQISSYNSPLHF,TGTGCCAGTCAAATCAGCTCCTATAATTCACCCCTCCACTTT
NA,TRBD1,TRBV6-1,TRBJ1-3,CATGTGLSGNTIYF,TGTGCCACCGGGACAGGGCTCTCTGGAAACACCATATATTTT
NA,TRBD2,TRBV4-2,TRBJ2-1,CASSQDPVGLAGGHNEQFF,TGTGCCAGCAGCCAAGATCCCGTGGGCCTAGCGGGGGGACACAATGAGCAGTTCTTC
NA,NA,TRBV12-5,TRBJ1-5,CASGLGLTGREPQHF,TGTGCTAGTGGTTTGGGCCTCACCGGGCGGGAGCCCCAGCATTTT
once,NA,TRBV7-9,TRBJ2-1,CASSPRGGATYNEQFF,TGTGCCAGCAGCCCTCGTGGGGGCGCAACCTACAATGAGCAGTTCTTC
once,TRBD1,TRBV11-2,TRBJ2-7,CASSPGEGQGLAYEQYF,TGTGCCAGCAGCCCGGGGGAGGGACAGGGCCTAGCCTACGAGCAGTACTTC
NA,NA,TRBV11-2,TRBJ2-7,CASSYSGGGADEQYF,TGTGCCAGCAGCTACAGCGGAGGAGGGGCCGACGAGCAGTACTTC
NA,NA,TRBV9,TRBJ2-3,CASSVGSAGSDTQYF,TGTGCCAGCAGCGTAGGTAGTGCAGGCTCAGATACGCAGTATTTT
NA,NA,TRBV19,TRBJ1-1,CASNVRVNTEAFF,TGTGCCAGTAATGTTCGGGTTAACACTGAAGCTTTCTTT
NA,NA,TRBV7-9,TRBJ2-4,CASSKGPATSIAKNIQYF,TGTGCCAGCAGCAAAGGTCCAGCGACTTCTATAGCCAAAAACATTCAGTACTTC
NA,TRBD2,TRBV7-9,TRBJ2-1,CASAAGRTYNEQFF,TGTGCCAGCGCCGCCGGGAGGACCTACAATGAGCAGTTCTTC
NA,TRBD2,TRBV6-6,TRBJ2-3,CASSYHSGGNTDTQYF,TGTGCCAGCAGTTATCATAGCGGGGGTAACACAGATACGCAGTATTTT
NA,TRBD2,TRBV15,TRBJ2-7,CATSLLAGAGYEQYF,TGTGCCACCAGCTTGCTAGCGGGGGCTGGGTACGAGCAGTACTTC
NA,NA,TRBV27,TRBJ2-2,CASSLQGGTGELFF,TGTGCCAGCAGTCTACAGGGCGGGACCGGGGAGCTGTTTTTT
NA,NA,TRBV4-1,TRBJ2-3,CASSQVALGPTDTQYF,TGCGCCAGCAGCCAAGTAGCACTAGGTCCCACAGATACGCAGTATTTT
NA,TRBD1,TRBV27,TRBJ1-3,CASSLRTGGDTIYF,TGTGCCAGCAGTCTACGGACAGGTGGGGACACCATATATTTT
NA,NA,TRBV19,TRBJ1-1,CASTMGVPNTEAFF,TGTGCCAGTACTATGGGAGTCCCGAACACTGAAGCTTTCTTT
NA,TRBD2,TRBV2,TRBJ2-7,CASSGLVSGDLYEQYF,TGTGCCAGCAGTGGGCTCGTTAGCGGGGACCTCTACGAGCAGTACTTC
few,NA,TRBV19,TRBJ1-4,CASSPGLGNEKLFF,TGTGCCAGTAGTCCGGGACTGGGTAATGAAAAACTGTTTTTT
NA,NA,TRBV11-2,TRBJ2-7,CASSLVNEQYF,TGTGCCAGCAGCTTAGTAAACGAGCAGTACTTC
NA,NA,TRBV27,TRBJ2-3,CASSYGGTDTQYF,TGTGCCAGCAGTTACGGGGGTACAGATACGCAGTATTTT